The source of this TCR beta chain is a study of human T cells and chemical hapten exposure. Study-wide background: An area of 2 cm by approximately 2 cm on upper inner arm skin received 2% DPC for sensitization. Across the whole study, which lasted approximately 5.5 months, patients were given diphenylcyclopropenone on the scalp once a week. Whole-study results and caveats: Having alopecia, donors may respond immunologically unlike healthy people. Versus controls, significantly more large CDR3 similarity clusters arose from expanded TCRs.

This clonotype has a count of ten or more. Its matching antigen is unknown. V lost 3 bases, J lost 5 bases, and 16 bases lay in between. Per the germline V gene, CDR1 is KGHSH and CDR2 is LQKENI. The CDR3 is made up of 15 amino acids. TCRdb recomputed calls from the RACE reads with MiXCR, one row per CDR3 protein. The data hold 80,000 to 100,000 distinct CDR3 sequences, with under 14% observed a single time. Time point described: patch test 3, about 24 weeks after DPC sensitization. The treatment was: therapeutic diphenylcyclopropenone sensitization with weekly scalp DPC. J is TRBJ2-5 and V is TRBV18, with a tentative D call TRBD1 (6 bases). This clonotype was obtained from a woman aged 50 to 60 with alopecia areata. Some clones in this sample may be carry-over from other donors' samples. The sample was whole blood, taken in connection with sensitization to the hapten diphenylcyclopropenone (DPC). CDR3 sequence: CASSPWTGTKETQYF. The CDR3 coding sequence is TGTGCCAGCTCACCCTGGACTGGGACAAAGGAGACCCAGTACTTC.